This TCR beta chain is from a study of regulatory T cells in long-lasting Graves disease. Both iRepertoire HTBI primers and Arm-PCR of CDR3 regions were used to build the TCR beta libraries. As processed by the authors: Samples jointly harbored fewer than 65 TRBV and 15 or so TRBJ segments. TCRdb re-called the multiplex PCR reads through MiXCR, storing one row per CDR3 protein. Clone size and V and J calls follow TCRdb, not the original study. The repertoire includes fewer than 400,000 distinct CDR3 sequences, roughly 20% of them detected once, and 20% sits in the top ten. This clonotype turned up a few times. The time point: persistent/refractory GD, antithyroid drugs over 5 years with positive TRAb. Isolated PBMC RNA provided the starting material for the TCR library. Patients of an endocrinology department in Xi'an, China, were included. Sample: peripheral blood mononuclear cells (PBMCs), taken when the disease was refractory, from a patient treated with antithyroid drugs. The clonotype originates from a female donor with Graves disease.

The CDR3 DNA reads TGCAGTGCTAGTACGAACATGAACACTGAAGCTTTCTTT. Its protein is CSASTNMNTEAFF. The rearrangement joins TRBV20-1 to TRBJ1-1; no definite D call. The CDR3 is 13 residues long. Trimming left V 3 bases short and J 0 bases short, with 8 bases between. CDR1 is DFQATT, CDR2 SNEGSKA, per germline (reference sequence).